The rows below give T cell receptor beta chains drawn from one sample of a study of blood T cell repertoires in COVID-19. Produced via immunoSEQ multiplex PCR; TCRdb's table is partial and in-frame only. The table includes 200,000 to 250,000 clones, 84% detected once. The source material was peripheral blood. The receptors derive from a woman aged 35 to 49 who had recovered from COVID-19. The CDR3 runs from the conserved cysteine through the conserved F or W. The D gene is left open where the match is weak. Only some rows state a clone size, as once, few, many or a class for expanded clones.

j_gene: TRBJ2-3
d_gene: TRBD2
abundance: .
v_gene: TRBV18
CDR3aa: CASSASAGGLDTQYF
CDR3nt: TGTGCCAGCTCAGCGTCAGCGGGGGGGCTGGATACGCAGTATTTT

j_gene: TRBJ2-3
d_gene: .
abundance: .
v_gene: TRBV24-1
CDR3aa: CATSVSQGKQYF
CDR3nt: TGTGCCACCAGTGTATCTCAGGGCAAACAGTATTTT

j_gene: TRBJ1-1
d_gene: .
abundance: once
v_gene: TRBV6-2/TRBV6-3
CDR3aa: CASSRTLGLTEAFF
CDR3nt: TGTGCCAGCAGTAGGACTTTGGGTCTCACTGAAGCTTTCTTT

j_gene: TRBJ2-7
d_gene: .
abundance: .
v_gene: TRBV5-6
CDR3aa: CASSFGRAEQYF
CDR3nt: TGTGCCAGCAGCTTCGGCAGGGCCGAGCAGTACTTC

j_gene: TRBJ1-1
d_gene: .
abundance: .
v_gene: TRBV7-2
CDR3aa: CASSLVGQNTEAFF
CDR3nt: TGTGCCAGCAGCTTAGTTGGGCAGAACACTGAAGCTTTCTTT

j_gene: TRBJ1-4
d_gene: .
abundance: .
v_gene: TRBV6-1
CDR3aa: CASSEAFNPGATNRRATNEKLFF
CDR3nt: TGTGCCAGCAGTGAAGCATTCAATCCGGGAGCCACGAATCGGAGGGCAACTAATGAAAAACTGTTTTTT

j_gene: TRBJ2-3
d_gene: TRBD2
abundance: .
v_gene: TRBV6-6
CDR3aa: CASGGLSGGDTQYF
CDR3nt: TGTGCCAGCGGAGGCCTCAGCGGGGGGGATACGCAGTATTTT

j_gene: TRBJ1-4
d_gene: TRBD1
abundance: .
v_gene: TRBV7-2
CDR3aa: CASSNTGTGPEKLFF
CDR3nt: TGTGCCAGCAGTAACACCGGGACAGGGCCTGAAAAACTGTTTTTT

j_gene: TRBJ2-3
d_gene: TRBD2
abundance: .
v_gene: TRBV7-2
CDR3aa: CASSLGLWRGASTDTQYF
CDR3nt: TGTGCCAGCAGCTTAGGTCTTTGGCGGGGGGCTAGCACAGATACGCAGTATTTT

j_gene: TRBJ1-6
d_gene: .
abundance: .
v_gene: TRBV27
CDR3aa: CASSLFTGGATYNSPLHF
CDR3nt: TGTGCCAGCAGTTTATTTACGGGAGGGGCTACCTATAATTCACCCCTCCACTTT

j_gene: TRBJ2-1
d_gene: .
abundance: .
v_gene: TRBV3-1/TRBV3-2
CDR3aa: CASSQKYLSVTSGEQFF
CDR3nt: TGTGCCAGCAGCCAAAAGTATTTATCGGTAACGTCGGGTGAGCAGTTCTTC

j_gene: TRBJ2-1
d_gene: .
abundance: once
v_gene: TRBV3-1/TRBV3-2
CDR3aa: CASSQMRNEQFF
CDR3nt: TGTGCCAGCAGCCAAATGAGGAATGAGCAGTTCTTC

j_gene: TRBJ2-7
d_gene: .
abundance: .
v_gene: TRBV7-2
CDR3aa: CASSSGKGNEQYF
CDR3nt: TGTGCCAGCAGCTCAGGGAAAGGGAACGAGCAGTACTTC

j_gene: TRBJ1-4
d_gene: .
abundance: .
v_gene: TRBV7-6
CDR3aa: CASSLQEDEKLFF
CDR3nt: TGTGCCAGCAGCTTACAGGAAGATGAAAAACTGTTTTTT

j_gene: TRBJ1-2
d_gene: TRBD1
abundance: .
v_gene: TRBV19
CDR3aa: CASSMTFDREVTF
CDR3nt: TGTGCCAGTAGTATGACCTTCGACAGGGAGGTTACCTTC

j_gene: TRBJ1-5
d_gene: TRBD1
abundance: .
v_gene: TRBV19
CDR3aa: CASSYGRTNRGPGPYSNQPQHF
CDR3nt: TGTGCCAGTAGTTACGGTAGAACCAACAGGGGCCCAGGCCCTTATAGCAATCAGCCCCAGCATTTT

j_gene: TRBJ2-7
d_gene: TRBD1
abundance: few
v_gene: TRBV7-6
CDR3aa: CASSSGQGEREGEQYF
CDR3nt: TGTGCCAGCAGCTCGGGACAGGGGGAAAGGGAGGGCGAGCAGTACTTC

j_gene: TRBJ1-2
d_gene: .
abundance: .
v_gene: TRBV2
CDR3aa: CASMSEGLSYGYTF
CDR3nt: TGTGCCAGCATGAGTGAGGGTTTAAGCTATGGCTACACCTTC

j_gene: TRBJ1-2
d_gene: TRBD1
abundance: .
v_gene: TRBV5-1
CDR3aa: CASSESLRQGDTVYGYTF
CDR3nt: TGCGCCAGCAGCGAGAGCTTGCGACAGGGAGACACAGTCTATGGCTACACCTTC

j_gene: TRBJ2-3
d_gene: .
abundance: .
v_gene: TRBV5-5
CDR3aa: CASSLGHLTDTQYF
CDR3nt: TGTGCCAGCAGCTTGGGGCACCTCACAGATACGCAGTATTTT

j_gene: TRBJ2-1
d_gene: TRBD2
abundance: .
v_gene: TRBV7-2
CDR3aa: CASSLYGLVNNEQFF
CDR3nt: TGTGCCAGCAGCTTATATGGACTAGTAAACAATGAGCAGTTCTTC

j_gene: TRBJ2-5
d_gene: TRBD2
abundance: .
v_gene: TRBV3-1/TRBV3-2
CDR3aa: CASSQDVGGIGETQYF
CDR3nt: TGTGCCAGCAGCCAAGATGTGGGGGGGATAGGTGAGACCCAGTACTTC

j_gene: TRBJ1-1
d_gene: .
abundance: .
v_gene: TRBV6-2/TRBV6-3
CDR3aa: CASSSTRGTRAFF
CDR3nt: TGTGCCAGCAGTTCCACCAGGGGAACTAGGGCTTTCTTT

j_gene: TRBJ2-4
d_gene: .
abundance: .
v_gene: TRBV4-3
CDR3aa: CASSQYTTPAKNIQYF
CDR3nt: TGCGCCAGCAGCCAATATACTACTCCAGCCAAAAACATTCAGTACTTC

j_gene: TRBJ2-3
d_gene: TRBD1
abundance: many
v_gene: TRBV18
CDR3aa: CASSPDRDNTQYF
CDR3nt: TGTGCCAGCTCCCCCGACAGGGACAATACGCAGTATTTT

j_gene: TRBJ1-1
d_gene: TRBD1
abundance: .
v_gene: TRBV15
CDR3aa: CATSRGQRNTEAFF
CDR3nt: TGTGCCACCAGTCGGGGACAGCGGAACACTGAAGCTTTCTTT

j_gene: TRBJ1-1
d_gene: .
abundance: .
v_gene: TRBV6-5
CDR3aa: CASSYSIGSLNTEAFF
CDR3nt: TGTGCCAGCAGTTACTCGATAGGGAGCCTGAACACTGAAGCTTTCTTT

j_gene: TRBJ2-1
d_gene: TRBD2
abundance: .
v_gene: TRBV5-1
CDR3aa: CASSPLTSGGVDEQFF
CDR3nt: TGCGCCAGCAGCCCCCTGACTAGCGGGGGGGTCGATGAGCAGTTCTTC

j_gene: TRBJ2-7
d_gene: .
abundance: .
v_gene: TRBV6-5
CDR3aa: CASSLRRDTAYEQYF
CDR3nt: TGTGCCAGCAGTCTTCGCCGGGACACGGCCTACGAGCAGTACTTC

j_gene: TRBJ1-3
d_gene: TRBD1
abundance: .
v_gene: TRBV19
CDR3aa: CASRTDRVGNTIYF
CDR3nt: TGTGCCAGTAGGACTGACAGGGTTGGAAACACCATATATTTT

j_gene: TRBJ2-2
d_gene: TRBD2
abundance: .
v_gene: TRBV9
CDR3aa: CASSAMRGVTGELFF
CDR3nt: TGTGCCAGCAGCGCAATGCGGGGGGTCACCGGGGAGCTGTTTTTT

j_gene: TRBJ1-1
d_gene: TRBD1
abundance: .
v_gene: TRBV12-5
CDR3aa: CASGPGQGNTEAFF
CDR3nt: TGTGCTAGTGGACCGGGACAGGGTAACACTGAAGCTTTCTTT

j_gene: TRBJ2-1
d_gene: .
abundance: many
v_gene: TRBV19
CDR3aa: CASMADLGGTYNEQFF
CDR3nt: TGTGCCAGTATGGCCGATCTTGGGGGGACCTACAATGAGCAGTTCTTC

j_gene: TRBJ1-2
d_gene: TRBD1
abundance: .
v_gene: TRBV3-1/TRBV3-2
CDR3aa: CASASGTGARWGGYTF
CDR3nt: TGTGCCAGCGCGTCCGGGACAGGGGCGAGGTGGGGTGGCTACACCTTC

j_gene: TRBJ1-6
d_gene: TRBD1
abundance: .
v_gene: TRBV27
CDR3aa: CASSSLRGQDNSPLHF
CDR3nt: TGTGCCAGCAGTTCGCTACGGGGACAGGATAATTCACCCCTCCACTTT

j_gene: TRBJ1-3
d_gene: .
abundance: .
v_gene: TRBV30
CDR3aa: CAWSVTLFGRGSGNTIYF
CDR3nt: TGTGCCTGGAGTGTAACCCTCTTTGGTCGAGGTTCTGGAAACACCATATATTTT

j_gene: TRBJ1-1
d_gene: TRBD1
abundance: .
v_gene: TRBV3-1/TRBV3-2
CDR3aa: CASSHRGTGPATEAFF
CDR3nt: TGTGCCAGCAGCCACCGGGGGACAGGGCCGGCCACTGAAGCTTTCTTT

j_gene: TRBJ2-7
d_gene: .
abundance: .
v_gene: TRBV19
CDR3aa: CASSSSRDSYEQYF
CDR3nt: TGTGCCAGTAGTAGCTCCCGGGATAGCTACGAGCAGTACTTC

j_gene: TRBJ1-1
d_gene: .
abundance: .
v_gene: TRBV5-4
CDR3aa: CASSLDSVNTEAFF
CDR3nt: TGTGCCAGCAGCTTGGACAGTGTAAACACTGAAGCTTTCTTT

j_gene: TRBJ1-5
d_gene: .
abundance: .
v_gene: TRBV7-4
CDR3aa: CASSLVSGRETNSNQPQHF
CDR3nt: TGTGCCAGCAGCTTAGTTTCGGGGAGAGAAACAAATAGCAATCAGCCCCAGCATTTT